The next 26 T cell receptor beta chains were all read from a single sample in a study of somatic mutations in cytotoxic T cells in rheumatoid arthritis. Assay used: immunoSEQ multiplex PCR; TCRdb lists only in-frame clones, some missing. The data hold approximately 14,000 clones, with around 76% observed a single time. What was sequenced was CD8+ T cells sorted from blood. The source is an adult with rheumatoid arthritis.

This chain joins TRBV7-2 and TRBJ1-2, with TRBD1 identical over 7 bases. Germline V gives CDR1 SGHTA, CDR2 FQGNSA. This CDR3 is built from 13 residues. V was clipped by 4 bases and J by 6 bases; unmatched bases: 5. The CDR3 region has the DNA TGTGCCAGCAGCTCGGGACAGTTCCATGGCTACACCTTC. This sequence encodes CASSSGQFHGYTF.

The chain couples TRBV4-1 to TRBJ2-7; the D gene could be TRBD1 or TRBD2 (5 bases each). Trimming cost V 0 bases and J 4 bases, with 16 bases left between them. Per the germline V gene, CDR1 is MGHRA and CDR2 is YSYEKL. The CDR3 sequence is 16 residues long. The CDR3 sequence is CASSQEHLGAFYEQYF. The CDR3 bases are TGCGCCAGCAGCCAAGAACACCTCGGGGCCTTTTACGAGCAGTACTTC.

The chain uses TRBV5-5 and TRBJ2-2; 9 positions match TRBD1. The CDR3 is made up of 16 amino acids. CDR1 is SGHKS and CDR2 is YYEKEE in the germline V gene (reference sequence). V lost 4 bases to trimming and J lost 4 bases; unmatched junction nucleotides: 8. CDR3 in amino acids: CASSPSGTGRTGELFF. The CDR3 DNA is TGTGCCAGCAGCCCCTCCGGGACAGGGCGCACCGGGGAGCTGTTTTTT.

This chain links TRBV7-9 with TRBJ1-3; D may be TRBD1 (5 bases). The CDR3 spans 17 residues. V lost 4 bases and J 3 bases, leaving 19 bases between the germline ends. Germline V gene lookup returns CDR1 SEHNR and CDR2 FQNEAQ (reference sequence). Here the CDR3 DNA reads TGTGCCAGCAGCTCCTCCCCTTTAGGGGCTGGTGGAAACACCATATATTTT. Its translation: CASSSSPLGAGGNTIYF.

The rearrangement uses TRBV5-6 and TRBJ1-1; perhaps TRBD1 as D (5 bases). Germline CDR1 reads SGHDT; CDR2 reads YYEEEE. The CDR3 totals 13 residues. Trimming pared 5 bases from V and 6 bases from J, leaving 14 bases between. DNA for the CDR3: TGTGCCAGCAGTCTGTCCGGGGGACCTGAAGCTTTCTTT. It encodes CASSLSGGPEAFF.

The chain employs TRBV10-2 and TRBJ2-5; D unclear. The CDR3 extends over 12 amino acids. Looked up from germline, CDR1 is WSHSY and CDR2 is SAAADI. V dropped 8 bases and J dropped 1 base, with 8 bases sitting between them. The CDR3 reads CASESAQETQYF. The CDR3 bases are TGCGCCAGCGAGTCAGCCCAAGAGACCCAGTACTTC.

This clone showed up just a few times. CDR3 in amino acids: CASSLSGPEQYF. CDR3 bases: TGTGCCAGCAGCTTATCTGGCCCCGAGCAGTACTTC. This chain connects TRBV11-2 to TRBJ2-7; unclear D gene. CDR1 is SGHAT and CDR2 is FQNNGV in the germline V gene. CDR3 length equals 12 residues. The ends were cut back, 2 bases at V and 6 bases at J, with 8 bases in the middle.

The rearrangement joins TRBV9 to TRBJ2-1; TRBD2 agrees at 7 bases. The V gene end was trimmed by 1 base and the J gene end by 4 bases; junction bases not matched to a gene: 2. Germline CDR1 reads SGDLS; CDR2 reads YYNGEE. CDR3 length: 14 amino acids. CDR3 amino acids: CASSVREAYNEQFF. The CDR3, as DNA: TGTGCCAGCAGCGTACGGGAGGCTTACAATGAGCAGTTCTTC.

This chain joins TRBV2 and TRBJ2-7; 9 bases are a match to TRBD2. The CDR3 has 15 residues. Germline V gene data show CDR1 as SNHLY and CDR2 as FYNNEI. J was trimmed by 3 bases and V by 7 bases; bases with no gene match: 10. This CDR3 reads CASNVAGGPGYEQYF. Written as DNA, the CDR3 is TGTGCCAGCAATGTTGCGGGAGGGCCTGGCTACGAGCAGTACTTC. Supplemented by reference TRBV2 and TRBJ2-7, the full variable domain reads EPEVTQTPSHQVTQMGQEVILRCVPISNHLYFYWYRQILGQKVEFLVSFYNNEISEKSEIFDDQFSVERPDGSNFTLKIRSTKLEDSAMYFCASNVAGGPGYEQYFGPGTRLTVT.

The chain's CDR3 is CASSKHRATNEKLFF. The CDR3 DNA is TGTGCCAGCAGTAAGCACAGGGCAACTAATGAAAAACTGTTTTTT. The chain uses TRBV28 and TRBJ1-4; weak D call: TRBD1 (6 bases). Between the trimmed V and J ends, which lost 5 bases and 0 bases, there was a span of 10 bases. Germline-derived CDR1 and CDR2 are MDHEN and SYDVKM. There are 15 residues in the CDR3.

In this sample, this clone turned up a few times. The chain joins TRBV7-9 to TRBJ2-7; TRBD2 agrees at 10 bases. This CDR3 has 14 residues. The germline gives CDR1 SEHNR, CDR2 FQNEAQ (reference sequence). The J segment lost 11 bases and the V segment lost 5 bases, leaving 12 bases of the junction unmatched. CDR3 bases: TGTGCCAGCAGCCAGCTCAGCGGGGGGGACCCCAAGTACTTC. Encoded protein: CASSQLSGGDPKYF.

This chain uses TRBV7-3 with TRBJ2-7; 9 positions agree with TRBD2. There are 15 residues in the CDR3. Trimming took 4 bases from V and 2 from J; bases not matched to a gene: 6. In germline, CDR1 is SGHTA, CDR2 FQGTGA. CDR3 residues: CASSSMGGGAYEQYF. In DNA, the CDR3 is TGTGCCAGCAGCTCGATGGGCGGGGGGGCCTACGAGCAGTACTTC.

The sample holds a few counts of this clone. The V gene is TRBV4-2, the J gene TRBJ2-7; D is uncertain. Per the germline V gene, CDR1 is LGHNA and CDR2 is YNFKEQ. This CDR3 comprises 13 residues. V lost 2 bases and J 3 bases, leaving 8 bases between the germline ends. CDR3 bases: TGTGCCAGCAGCCAATTCCTCCACTACGAGCAGTACTTC. Encoded protein: CASSQFLHYEQYF.

The chain combines TRBV4-1 with TRBJ2-7; TRBD1 agrees at 9 bases. CDR1 is MGHRA, CDR2 YSYEKL, per germline. Trimming removed 4 bases from V and 3 bases from J; junction bases left unmatched: 4. The CDR3 covers 14 residues. This CDR3 is CASSLPGQGYEQYF. CDR3 in DNA: TGCGCCAGCAGCCTCCCGGGACAGGGCTACGAGCAGTACTTC.

The chain employs TRBV19 and TRBJ1-2; no definite D call. Germline V lookup: CDR1 LNHDA, CDR2 SQIVND (reference sequence). CDR3 length: 13 amino acids. V lost 1 base to trimming and J lost 4 bases, with 7 bases between them. The CDR3 reads CASSIAPGYGYTF. In DNA, the CDR3 is TGTGCCAGTAGTATAGCCCCGGGCTATGGCTACACCTTC.

The chain joins TRBV27 to TRBJ2-1; TRBD2 matches at 15 bases. The CDR3 loop spans 20 amino acids. The V gene's germline CDR1 is MNHEY and CDR2 SMNVEV (reference sequence). V lost 1 base, J lost 9 bases, and 16 bases stayed unmatched. CDR3 coding DNA: TGTGCCAGCAGTTTATTTGGCAGGCCAGGACTAGCGGGAGGGGAGGGTGAGCAGTTCTTC. It specifies CASSLFGRPGLAGGEGEQFF.

The J gene is TRBJ2-3, the V gene TRBV7-9; no firm D call. This CDR3 is built from 15 residues. With 1 base removed from V and 3 bases from J, the gap between germline ends came to 11 bases. Germline CDR1 reads SEHNR; CDR2 reads FQNEAQ (reference sequence). CDR3 DNA: TGTGCCAGCAGCTTAGGGTTGGCTTCTACAGATACGCAGTATTTT. It specifies CASSLGLASTDTQYF.

This clone showed up just once. Here the CDR3 reads CASSQTGEGNEQFF. CDR3 DNA sequence: TGTGCCAGCAGTCAAACCGGGGAGGGGAATGAGCAGTTCTTC. The V call is TRBV9, the J call TRBJ2-1, with TRBD2 matching over 7 bases. Germline V gene lookup returns CDR1 SGDLS and CDR2 YYNGEE. V lost 5 bases and J lost 7; bases outside the gene matches: 9. The CDR3 contains 14 residues.

V usage is TRBV18 and J usage is TRBJ1-1, with D uncertain. V shed 2 bases and J shed 0 bases, with 7 bases lying between them. The CDR3 has 14 amino acids. Germline V gene sequence: CDR1 KGHSH, CDR2 LQKENI. In nucleotides, the CDR3 is TGTGCCAGCTCACCAGCAGTCATGAACACTGAAGCTTTCTTT. Its protein is CASSPAVMNTEAFF.

The chain links TRBV6-1 to TRBJ2-2; 7 nucleotides line up with TRBD2. V trimming: 1 base; J trimming: 4 bases; junction bases outside the gene matches: 6. Germline V CDR1 and CDR2: MNHNS, SASEGT. The CDR3 extends over 16 amino acids. CDR3: CASSEGWGGRTGELFF. CDR3 coding DNA: TGTGCCAGCAGTGAAGGGTGGGGGGGACGCACCGGGGAGCTGTTTTTT.

V is TRBV5-1 and J is TRBJ2-1; perhaps TRBD2 as D (6 bases). This CDR3 has 15 residues. The V and J ends lost 2 bases and 9 bases respectively, with 18 bases between them. CDR1 is SGHRS and CDR2 is YFSETQ in the germline V gene. This CDR3 is CASSLSRSGVGEQFF. The CDR3 DNA reads as TGCGCCAGCAGCTTAAGCAGGTCGGGAGTCGGTGAGCAGTTCTTC.

The chain uses TRBV4-3 and TRBJ1-2; D is ambiguous. Per the germline V gene, CDR1 is LGHNA and CDR2 is YSLEER. The CDR3 extends over 13 amino acids. Trimming removed 4 bases at V and 2 bases at J, with 8 bases between. CDR3 nucleotide sequence: TGCGCCAGCAGCCCAGACCAAAACTATGGCTACACCTTC. The encoded protein is CASSPDQNYGYTF.

The rearrangement links TRBV14 to TRBJ2-7; possibly TRBD1 or TRBD2 for D (5 bases each). V was trimmed by 4 bases and J by 3 bases, leaving 7 bases between them. The germline V gene encodes CDR1 SGHDN and CDR2 FVKESK. This CDR3 is built from 12 residues. CDR3: CASSPGGYEQYF. In nucleotides, the CDR3 is TGTGCCAGCAGCCCTGGGGGCTACGAGCAGTACTTC.

The gene calls are TRBV9 and TRBJ2-7; D is perhaps TRBD2 (6 bases). The germline V gene encodes CDR1 SGDLS and CDR2 YYNGEE. Trimming took 4 bases from V and 2 from J, leaving 13 bases between them. The CDR3 is 14 amino acids. CDR3 nucleotide sequence: TGTGCCAGCAGCTTGGGAGGAAGCCCCTACGAGCAGTACTTC. It encodes CASSLGGSPYEQYF.

This chain links TRBV6-1 with TRBJ1-3; weak D call: TRBD1 (5 bases). Trimming removed 1 base at V and 1 base at J, with 8 bases between. From germline, CDR1 is MNHNS and CDR2 SASEGT. The CDR3 contains 15 residues. CDR3 sequence reads: CASSEGGVSGNTIYF. CDR3 DNA: TGTGCCAGCAGTGAAGGAGGGGTTTCTGGAAACACCATATATTTT.

This chain joins TRBV7-6 and TRBJ2-2; TRBD1 matches 8 bases. The germline gives CDR1 SGHVS, CDR2 FNYEAQ. The CDR3 totals 16 residues. Germline trimming cut 0 bases from V and 4 bases from J; bases unmatched to any gene: 4. The CDR3 coding sequence is TGTGCCAGCAGCTTAGCGCCGACAGGGGCCACCGGGGAGCTGTTTTTT. It encodes CASSLAPTGATGELFF. Supplemented by reference TRBV7-6 and TRBJ2-2, the full variable domain reads GAGVSQSPRYKVTKRGQDVALRCDPISGHVSLYWYRQALGQGPEFLTYFNYEAQQDKSGLPNDRFSAERPEGSISTLTIQRTEQRDSAMYRCASSLAPTGATGELFFGEGSRLTVL.